A selection of T cell receptor beta chains follows, all from one sample in a study of blood T cell repertoires in COVID-19. The method was immunoSEQ multiplex PCR; TCRdb's version includes in-frame clones alone and lacks a portion of them. The table lists a few hundred thousand clones, 65% to 90% of them singletons. Sequencing used peripheral blood. The receptors come from a man between 50 and 59 years old with active or convalescent COVID-19. Both conserved end residues are part of each CDR3.

>TRBV28|13|TRBJ2-7
CARPRKGAREQYF
>TRBV5-1|15|TRBJ2-2
CASSQQGANTGELFF
>TRBV28|21|TRBJ2-1
CASSFQAGSGGHFSSYNEQFF
>TRBV7-9|13|TRBJ2-1
CASSAIASNEQFF
>TRBV7-2|16|TRBJ2-3
CASSFLAGYSTDTQYF
>TRBV5-5|19|TRBJ2-2
CASERGGYSVLPGAGELFF
>TRBV30|13|TRBJ2-1
CAWSGQAHNEQFF
>TRBV7-6|19|TRBJ2-5
CASSFGSLPGQGAEETQYF
>TRBV7-9|19|TRBJ2-7
CASSRFRDRGNPTTYEQYF
>TRBV18|14|TRBJ1-4
CASSPDRVVGKLFF
>TRBV12-5|14|TRBJ2-5
CASAPQGRVETQYF
>TRBV19|14|TRBJ2-1
CASSILAAHNEQFF
>TRBV5-5|19|TRBJ2-2
CASSLFGASGRSNTGELFF
>TRBV14|16|TRBJ2-1
CASSPTSGDFYNEQFF
>TRBV30|14|TRBJ1-5
CAWSEGSSNQPQHF
>TRBV10-3|13|TRBJ1-6
CAIRQGWDSPLHF
>TRBV28|12|TRBJ2-1
CASGLDYNEQFF
>TRBV7-6|14|TRBJ2-3
CASSPGTYTDTQYF
>TRBV27|14|TRBJ2-3
CASSVDYLTDTQYF
>TRBV6-2/TRBV6-3|16|TRBJ2-5
CASSYLRGRAGETQYF
>TRBV19|13|TRBJ2-2
CATKREYRGELFF
>TRBV12-3/TRBV12-4|13|TRBJ1-2
CASSPDNGYGYTF
>TRBV5-1|13|TRBJ2-1
CASSPGTGGEQFF
>TRBV11-2|16|TRBJ1-6
CASSLTGGSYNSPLHF
>TRBV6-5|13|TRBJ1-2
CASSATGNYGYTF
>TRBV7-8|13|TRBJ2-7
CASGAGLASKQYF
>TRBV29-1|15|TRBJ1-4
CSARRGAPSNEKLFF
>TRBV6-5|14|TRBJ2-1
CASTSSGSYNEQFF
>TRBV28|19|TRBJ2-4
CASSLWGLAGGLGKNIQYF
>TRBV7-2|15|TRBJ1-1
CASSWRTGGDTEAFF
>TRBV30|15|TRBJ1-5
CAWSAGTLGNQPQHF
>TRBV5-1|16|TRBJ2-3
CASDRLGVSPRDTQYF
>TRBV14|16|TRBJ2-7
CASSQESGRARPAQYF
>TRBV3-1/TRBV3-2|15|TRBJ2-1
CASSPGLAAYNEQFF
>TRBV27|16|TRBJ2-7
CASSTTSAGAAYEQYF
>TRBV10-1|13|TRBJ2-7
CASWTSGDHEQYF
>TRBV7-6|17|TRBJ2-1
CASSLGPSGSSYNEQFF
>TRBV5-1|13|TRBJ2-7
CASSFTTGTEQYF
>TRBV10-3|14|TRBJ2-2
CAISGDRNTGELFF
>TRBV4-3|15|TRBJ2-5
CASSQEGRKEETQYF